This TCR beta chain was captured in a study of cytomegalovirus exposure and HLA in healthy donors. Study as a whole: Unique TCRs from HLA-typed donors, some 85 million of them, were held in an early data release. Study-wide results and limits: A reported reduction in N-insertions relative to the approximately 600-donor mean was seen in an Asian-associated ancestry cluster in a later analysis. Most TCR sequences were uncommon, yet certain public TCRs appeared in many donors.

Both 60 Vbeta primers and 13 Jbeta primers went into the PCR. Measured with immunoSEQ multiplex PCR; TCRdb has only the in-frame clones, and not every one. The sample contains over 150,000 clones, 77% of which appear only once. This clone occurred a few times. Its specificity is unknown. The germline V gene encodes CDR1 SGHAT and CDR2 FQNNGV. The CDR3 is 15 amino acids. V shed 3 bases and J shed 4 bases, with 15 bases lying between them. This receptor was identified in a woman between 40 and 50 years old in good health and CMV-seropositive. The J gene is TRBJ1-1, the V gene TRBV11-2; possibly TRBD1 for D (6 bases). Sequenced input: PBMCs. The CDR3 DNA reads TGTGCCAGCAGCTTGTTACAGGGCGAGGGCACTGAAGCTTTCTTT. The encoded protein is CASSLLQGEGTEAFF.